This T cell receptor beta chain was captured in a study of shared clonotypes between healthy human individuals. The germline V gene encodes CDR1 SGHAT and CDR2 FQNNGV. The length of the CDR3 is 14 residues. The ends were cut back, 0 bases at V and 0 bases at J, with 3 bases in the middle. This clone showed up just once. Libraries were prepared by immunoSEQ multiplex PCR; TCRdb keeps only in-frame clonotypes and omits some of them. The sample consists of roughly 2.2 million clones, 85% to 95% of them appearing once. Input material: naive CD4+ T cells from PBMCs. Subset of the sample: CD45RA+ positively selected. The J gene is TRBJ1-5, the V gene TRBV11-2; D unclear. The TCR comes from a man aged 18 to 30 in good health. Some clones in this sample may be carry-over from other donors' samples. Written as DNA, the CDR3 is TGTGCCAGCAGCTTAGATAATAGCAATCAGCCCCAGCATTTT. Its translation is CASSLDNSNQPQHF. Full variable domain (rest looked up from reference TRBV11-2 and TRBJ1-5): EAGVAQSPRYKIIEKRQSVAFWCNPISGHATLYWYQQILGQGPKLLIQFQNNGVVDDSQLPKDRFSAERLKGVDSTLKIQPAKLEDSAVYLCASSLDNSNQPQHFGDGTRLSIL.